These T cell receptor beta chains were read from a single sample in a study of T-cell memory formation after mild COVID-19. TCRdb passed the 5' RACE reads through MiXCR, listing each CDR3 protein once. The sample lists roughly 500,000 distinct CDR3 sequences, roughly 22% occurring once. Sequenced sample: PBMCs or a T cell subset sorted from them (not recorded which). These receptors were obtained from an adult woman who had mild COVID-19 (a few samples of this study predate the infection). Cell type and time point are not known. The CDR3 runs from the conserved cysteine through the conserved F or W. The D gene is left open where the match is weak. For some rows the clone size is stated as once, few or many, or as a class when expanded; others skip it.

j_call clone_size d_call v_call cdr3_aa
TRBJ2-1 - - TRBV25-1 CASSDSAFSSYNEQFF
TRBJ2-2 few - TRBV29-1 CSVDADSNTGELFF
TRBJ1-2 - TRBD1 TRBV6-5 CASSRDRVDYTF
TRBJ2-7 few TRBD2 TRBV2 CASSESKPGLAGVGEQYF
TRBJ2-3 - - TRBV23-1 CASSQLESDTQYF
TRBJ2-2 many TRBD2 TRBV5-5 CASSPKSGTSGSSVTGELFF
TRBJ2-7 many - TRBV4-1 CASSQDWAGSSYEQYF
TRBJ1-3 few TRBD1 TRBV12-3/TRBV12-4 CASSRQGSSGNTIYF
TRBJ1-2 few - TRBV18 CASSPVLLEQGNGYTF
TRBJ2-1 few - TRBV7-9 CASSSLGGGLDEQFF
TRBJ2-7 few TRBD2 TRBV5-6 CASSTGLAGVEEQYF
TRBJ1-1 few - TRBV7-3 CASSLTAGRADTEAFF
TRBJ2-7 - TRBD2 TRBV5-1 CASSPSGGQVYEQYF
TRBJ1-5 few - TRBV24-1 CATRPGQSDQPQHF
TRBJ2-1 - - TRBV3-1 CASSQGPGDTYNEQFF
TRBJ1-1 many TRBD1 TRBV4-3 CASSSGGWGTEAFF
TRBJ1-4 - - TRBV24-1 CATSEGAPGLNEKLFF
TRBJ1-3 - - TRBV3-1 CASSSIPGGSGNTIYF
TRBJ1-1 - TRBD1 TRBV6-2/TRBV6-3 CASSSVRGLNTEAFF
TRBJ1-1 few - TRBV5-4 CASSLRGRGGNTEAFF
TRBJ2-4 once - TRBV12-3/TRBV12-4 CASSLSVGKNIQYF
TRBJ1-5 - - TRBV6-4 CASGGGFYNQPQHF
TRBJ2-1 few - TRBV7-9 CASSLQGREQFF
TRBJ2-7 few - TRBV15 CATSIGSYEQYF
TRBJ2-7 few TRBD1 TRBV6-5 CASNQTGGYEQYF
TRBJ2-1 few - TRBV7-9 CASSLRGPEQFF
TRBJ2-5 few - TRBV5-1 CASSSTGTTETQYF
TRBJ1-1 few - TRBV6-1 CASSGGGREAFF
TRBJ2-3 few - TRBV7-2 CASSSYTVSTDTQYF
TRBJ2-7 few - TRBV27 CASSLVDVGLHEQYF
TRBJ1-1 few - TRBV27 CASSDRRTTEAFF
TRBJ2-5 - - TRBV4-1 CASSQAIPETQYF
TRBJ2-1 many - TRBV5-4 CASSPPVGRRANEQFF
TRBJ2-1 few - TRBV18 CASSPLFGGRRNEQFF
TRBJ2-7 few - TRBV6-5 CASTGETYEQYF
TRBJ2-7 few - TRBV7-9 CASSLGTVGWYF
TRBJ1-2 - - TRBV20-1 CSARLAGFNYGYTF
TRBJ1-5 - TRBD1 TRBV12-3/TRBV12-4 CASSAGGHQPQHF
TRBJ2-1 many - TRBV12-3/TRBV12-4 CATLPGGMIYNEQFF
TRBJ2-7 - - TRBV19 CATSGGAYEQYF
TRBJ2-3 - - TRBV6-2/TRBV6-3 CASNSPRQGQDFAAHARTDTQYF
TRBJ2-7 few TRBD2 TRBV30 CARTGTSSYEQYF
TRBJ2-7 few - TRBV4-3 CASSQDLGREQYF
TRBJ2-1 few - TRBV20-1 CSASIGEDNEQFF
TRBJ2-7 - TRBD2 TRBV5-1 CASSLGLTSGIDYEQYF
TRBJ1-2 - - TRBV5-1 CASREGNYGYTF
TRBJ2-2 - TRBD2 TRBV20-1 CSAIRGAGVDTGELFF
TRBJ2-7 - - TRBV7-9 CASSLEPAFYEQYF
TRBJ2-7 - - TRBV20-1 CSARYTWGEQYF
TRBJ1-2 once TRBD1 TRBV20-1 CSAFSGQGNYGYTF
TRBJ2-3 - TRBD2 TRBV10-3 CATAGLAGTTSTDTQYF
TRBJ2-7 - TRBD1 TRBV6-5 CASSNADRGLSEQYF
TRBJ2-1 many TRBD2 TRBV4-1 CASSRNRGVEQFF
TRBJ2-7 - TRBD1 TRBV5-1 CASSGLQGAYEQYF
TRBJ2-7 - TRBD1 TRBV12-3/TRBV12-4 CASSYRTGLAYEQYF